This T cell receptor (beta chain) is from a study of T cell responses to AZD1222 COVID-19 vaccine. General study results and limits: Seropositive at baseline were only a handful of AZD1222 recipients. Dominant CD4 TCR responses targeted spike regions 160-218 and 743-854. Females made up more of the donors, who were largely white British, and clonal diversity may have come out too low.

The data were produced by immunoSEQ multiplex PCR, yet TCRdb's version contains in-frame clones alone and is incomplete. Of 99,000 or so clones listed, 86% are singletons. Germline trimming cut 3 bases from V and 7 bases from J; bases unmatched to any gene: 7. This CDR3 region has 15 residues. CDR1 is SGHNT, CDR2 YYREEE, per germline (reference sequence). To note about this clone: What it binds is not known.

This chain connects TRBV5-4 to TRBJ1-4, with 9 bases that match TRBD1. The sequence came from an adult who received the MenACWY meningococcal vaccine as a control. Sample: peripheral blood, taken 28 days after the second dose of the MenACWY control vaccine. CDR3 region: CASSSTGGEGEKLFF. The CDR3 DNA reads TGTGCCAGCAGCTCGACAGGGGGTGAGGGTGAAAAACTGTTTTTT.